This T cell receptor (beta chain) derives from a study of early T cells in non-severe SARS-CoV-2 infection. This clonotype has ten or more counts. Its antigen is currently unknown. Whole-study findings and limits: Private and CD4 specificities were missed by VDJdb matching, skewed to anti-spike CD8.

The TCR library protocol attached unique molecular identifiers to the individual cDNA molecules. TCRdb re-analysed the 5' RACE reads in MiXCR, keeping a single row per CDR3 protein. The sample has about 49,000 distinct CDR3 sequences; about 4.2% are singletons. Trimming at V came to 2 bases and at J to 5 bases, leaving 8 bases not matched to a gene. The CDR3 spans 16 residues. CDR1 SGHAT and CDR2 FQNNGV come from the germline V gene. Sequencing input: whole blood. The receptor comes from an adult who was a healthcare worker with PCR-confirmed SARS-CoV-2 infection or an uninfected control (not recorded which). The chain has TRBV11-2 and TRBJ2-1, with TRBD2 matching 8 bases. The CDR3 protein is CASSLLRGRTHNEQFF. The CDR3 DNA follows: TGTGCCAGCAGCTTATTACGCGGGAGGACCCACAATGAGCAGTTCTTC.